Presented here are 24 T cell receptor beta chains from one specimen sequenced in a study of shared clonotypes between healthy human individuals. Some clones are missing from TCRdb's copy, which holds only in-frame ones; the method was immunoSEQ multiplex PCR. The table has about 2 million clones, about 95% seen once. Selected positively for CCR7 and CD45RO-negative, naive CD8 cells excluded terminally differentiated effector memory CD45RA+ cells. The material sequenced was naive CD8+ T cells sorted from blood. Receptors originate from a man younger than 35 in good health.

The rearrangement links TRBV19 to TRBJ2-1, with 7 bases matching TRBD2. Germline CDR1 is LNHDA and CDR2 is SQIVND (reference sequence). V dropped 5 bases and J dropped 4; count of bases not matched to a gene: 5. CDR3 length: 14 residues. CDR3 nucleotides: TGTGCCAGTAGTGTCCTAGCGGTATACAATGAGCAGTTCTTC. This codes for CASSVLAVYNEQFF. The full variable domain, in which reference TRBV19 and TRBJ2-1 provide the parts outside the CDR3, is DGGITQSPKYLFRKEGQNVTLSCEQNLNHDAMYWYRQDPGQGLRLIYYSQIVNDFQKGDIAEGYSVSREKKESFPLTVTSAQKNPTAFYLCASSVLAVYNEQFFGPGTRLTVL.

This clone occurred once. The chain carries TRBV2 and TRBJ2-4, with D possibly matching TRBD2 (7 bases). The CDR3 runs to 16 residues. Per germline, CDR1 SNHLY and CDR2 FYNNEI. Trimming took off 1 base at V and 2 bases at J, with 12 bases between the two ends. Here the CDR3 reads CASSEEGEGSKNIQYF. The CDR3, as DNA: TGTGCCAGCAGTGAAGAGGGGGAGGGGTCCAAAAACATTCAGTACTTC. Supplemented by reference TRBV2 and TRBJ2-4, the full variable domain reads EPEVTQTPSHQVTQMGQEVILRCVPISNHLYFYWYRQILGQKVEFLVSFYNNEISEKSEIFDDQFSVERPDGSNFTLKIRSTKLEDSAMYFCASSEEGEGSKNIQYFGAGTRLSVL.

A few counts support this clone. This chain connects TRBV11-2 to TRBJ1-2; D remains ambiguous. Germline V gives CDR1 SGHAT, CDR2 FQNNGV. V gave up 0 bases and J gave up 9 bases, with 11 bases separating them. This CDR3 is built from 13 residues. The CDR3 protein is CASSLDSKVSYTF. DNA for the CDR3: TGTGCCAGCAGCTTAGATTCAAAGGTAAGCTACACCTTC.

In this sample, this clone turned up once. The chain employs TRBV28 and TRBJ2-7; D unresolved. The length of the CDR3 is 14 residues. V was clipped by 11 bases and J by 2 bases, with 19 bases between them. From germline, CDR1 is MDHEN and CDR2 SYDVKM. CDR3 coding DNA: TGTGCCGGGTCGTCGGTCGGCTCAGCCTACGAGCAGTACTTC. Amino acid sequence: CAGSSVGSAYEQYF.

The chain couples TRBV23-1 to TRBJ2-7; 7 positions match TRBD1. TRBV23-1 has ORF status, its function being uncertain. This CDR3 is built from 16 residues. Trimming at V came to 8 bases and at J to 1 base, leaving 14 bases not matched to a gene. CDR3: CASERRQGRLSYEQYF. The CDR3 DNA sequence: TGCGCCAGCGAACGAAGACAGGGAAGACTTTCCTACGAGCAGTACTTC.

This CDR3 is CACGPHEQPQHF. CDR3 nucleotides: TGTGCCTGTGGTCCCCACGAACAGCCCCAGCATTTT. This sequence joins TRBV30 and TRBJ1-5; D gene unclear. In germline, CDR1 is GTSNPN, CDR2 SVGIG (reference sequence). The V gene lost 6 bases and the J gene lost 7 bases, with 13 bases spanning the gap. This CDR3 comprises 12 residues.

This clone was recorded once. V is TRBV28 and J is TRBJ2-2; 8 bases fit TRBD1. This CDR3 spans 16 amino acids. In germline, CDR1 is MDHEN, CDR2 SYDVKM. The J segment lost 6 bases and the V segment lost 3 bases, leaving 9 bases of the junction unmatched. The CDR3 DNA is TGTGCCAGCAGTTTTTGGACAGGGCCCGGGGCCGGGGAGCTGTTTTTT. Protein sequence: CASSFWTGPGAGELFF.

V and J are TRBV11-2 and TRBJ2-3, with TRBD2 matching 7 bases. The ends lost 2 bases at V and 0 bases at J; junction bases unmatched: 2. CDR3 length: 15 residues. CDR1 is SGHAT and CDR2 is FQNNGV in the germline V gene. DNA of the CDR3: TGTGCCAGCAGCTTAATTAGCGGGAGCACAGATACGCAGTATTTT. Translating it yields CASSLISGSTDTQYF.

This chain links TRBV7-6 with TRBJ2-7; D may be TRBD2 (7 bases). The CDR3 contains 15 residues. Germline V lookup: CDR1 SGHVS, CDR2 FNYEAQ. The V gene lost 1 base and the J gene lost 5 bases, with 15 bases spanning the gap. CDR3 region: CASSLGRGAWDEQYF. The DNA for the CDR3 is TGTGCCAGCAGCTTAGGTCGGGGGGCTTGGGACGAGCAGTACTTC. Combining the CDR3 with reference TRBV7-6 and TRBJ2-7 gives the whole variable domain GAGVSQSPRYKVTKRGQDVALRCDPISGHVSLYWYRQALGQGPEFLTYFNYEAQQDKSGLPNDRFSAERPEGSISTLTIQRTEQRDSAMYRCASSLGRGAWDEQYFGPGTRLTVT.

V gene TRBV4-2 combines with J gene TRBJ2-1, with 14 bases fitting TRBD2. Unmatched junction bases numbered 5, after V lost 0 bases and J lost 7 bases. The CDR3 covers 17 residues. In germline, CDR1 is LGHNA, CDR2 YNFKEQ. Written as DNA, the CDR3 is TGTGCCAGCAGCCAAGAGGCGACTAGCGGGGGGGCAAATGAGCAGTTCTTC. Protein: CASSQEATSGGANEQFF.

With regard to this clone: This specimen includes other DNA sequences encoding the same CDR3. CDR3 coding DNA: TGTGCCAGCAGTTACTCGCTAGGATCTGAAGCTTTCTTT. It specifies CASSYSLGSEAFF. V gene TRBV6-5 combines with J gene TRBJ1-1; D gene uncertain. This CDR3 is 13 amino acids long. Per the germline V gene, CDR1 is MNHEY and CDR2 is SVGAGI. The germline V and J ends were trimmed by 0 bases and 6 bases, with 8 bases remaining between them.

The V and J genes are TRBV7-9 and TRBJ1-2, with D hard to call. V lost 4 bases and J 6 bases, leaving 9 bases between the germline ends. Germline V CDR1 and CDR2: SEHNR, FQNEAQ (reference sequence). The CDR3 runs 12 residues. The CDR3: CASSSDLNGYTF. The CDR3 nucleotides are TGTGCCAGCAGCTCGGATCTAAATGGCTACACCTTC.

The rearrangement joins TRBV27 to TRBJ2-3; tentatively, D is TRBD1 (6 bases). Trimming took 5 bases from V and 0 from J, leaving 18 bases between them. The germline CDR1 and CDR2 sequences are MNHEY and SMNVEV (reference sequence). This CDR3 has 17 residues. DNA for the CDR3: TGTGCCAGCAGTCCGACCCCCGGGACACTAAGCACAGATACGCAGTATTTT. Its protein is CASSPTPGTLSTDTQYF.

The chain couples TRBV6-4 to TRBJ1-5; D is ambiguous. The length of the CDR3 is 12 residues. Trimming took 2 bases from V and 3 from J, leaving 2 bases between them. Germline V lookup: CDR1 MRHNA, CDR2 SNTAGT. CDR3 in amino acids: CASSDLNQPQHF. CDR3 DNA: TGTGCCAGCAGTGACCTCAATCAGCCCCAGCATTTT.

The sample holds one count of this clone. This rearrangement joins TRBV2 to TRBJ2-7, with 12 bases that match TRBD1. The trim removed 7 bases at V and 2 bases at J, leaving 6 bases unmatched. The germline CDR1 and CDR2 sequences are SNHLY and FYNNEI. The CDR3 runs 15 residues. CDR3 DNA sequence: TGTGCCAGCACTACGGGACAGGGGGCCACCTACGAGCAGTACTTC. Its translation is CASTTGQGATYEQYF. Looking up the rest from reference TRBV2 and TRBJ2-7 gives the full variable domain: EPEVTQTPSHQVTQMGQEVILRCVPISNHLYFYWYRQILGQKVEFLVSFYNNEISEKSEIFDDQFSVERPDGSNFTLKIRSTKLEDSAMYFCASTTGQGATYEQYFGPGTRLTVT.

This chain connects TRBV7-9 to TRBJ2-3; 9 positions match TRBD1. CDR3 size: 15 residues. From germline, CDR1 is SEHNR and CDR2 FQNEAQ (reference sequence). The ends lost 5 bases at V and 4 bases at J; junction bases unmatched: 7. The CDR3 loop reads CASSPWTGVADTQYF. CDR3 nucleotide sequence: TGTGCCAGCAGCCCCTGGACAGGGGTGGCAGATACGCAGTATTTT.

The rearrangement joins TRBV28 to TRBJ2-1, with a tentative D call TRBD1 (5 bases). Germline V gives CDR1 MDHEN, CDR2 SYDVKM. V lost 4 bases and J lost 4, with 17 bases in between. This CDR3 region has 16 residues. CDR3 DNA: TGTGCCAGCAGTTATTCAGGGTGGGCGAGATACAATGAGCAGTTCTTC. Its translation is CASSYSGWARYNEQFF.

The CDR3 loop reads CSVGDRGSGDTEAFF. The CDR3 DNA reads as TGCAGCGTTGGGGACAGGGGGTCGGGGGACACTGAAGCTTTCTTT. The J gene is TRBJ1-1, the V gene TRBV29-1, with TRBD1 matching over 11 bases. Germline V gene sequence: CDR1 SQVTM, CDR2 ANQGSEA. CDR3 size: 15 residues. J gave up 3 bases and V 4 bases, and 7 bases lay outside the gene matches.

The V and J genes are TRBV9 and TRBJ2-7, with 7 positions matching TRBD1. This CDR3 has 16 amino acids. J was trimmed by 1 base and V by 4 bases; bases with no gene match: 11. Germline V gene lookup returns CDR1 SGDLS and CDR2 YYNGEE. The chain's CDR3 is CASSPQAGGNSYEQYF. CDR3 bases: TGTGCCAGCAGCCCTCAGGCAGGGGGAAATTCCTACGAGCAGTACTTC.

V is TRBV2 and J is TRBJ2-5, with D hard to call. V lost 7 bases to trimming and J lost 2 bases, with 11 bases between them. This CDR3 spans 13 amino acids. Germline-derived CDR1 and CDR2 are SNHLY and FYNNEI. In nucleotides, the CDR3 is TGTGCCAGCATCGCTGGGTGGCAAGAGACCCAGTACTTC. Its protein product is CASIAGWQETQYF.

J is TRBJ2-5 and V is TRBV4-1; 9 bases fit TRBD2. This CDR3 has 15 amino acids. V was clipped by 5 bases and J by 2 bases; unmatched bases: 6. Germline V gene data show CDR1 as MGHRA and CDR2 as YSYEKL. CDR3 in amino acids: CASSGRLAAQETQYF. The CDR3 DNA sequence: TGCGCCAGCAGCGGCCGACTAGCGGCACAAGAGACCCAGTACTTC.

The rearrangement joins TRBV13 to TRBJ1-2; a weak D match, TRBD1 (5 bases). Trimming cost V 6 bases and J 2 bases, with 10 bases left between them. Germline CDR1 is PRHDT and CDR2 is FYEKMQ (reference sequence). The CDR3 has 13 residues. The CDR3 DNA reads TGTGCCAGCAGGAGGGACTCAAACTATGGCTACACCTTC. Residues: CASRRDSNYGYTF. The full variable domain, with the rest looked up from reference TRBV13 and TRBJ1-2, is AAGVIQSPRHLIKEKRETATLKCYPIPRHDTVYWYQQGPGQDPQFLISFYEKMQSDKGSIPDRFSAQQFSDYHSELNMSSLELGDSALYFCASRRDSNYGYTFGSGTRLTVV.

The V and J genes are TRBV9 and TRBJ2-3; D is unclear. CDR1 SGDLS and CDR2 YYNGEE come from the germline V gene. This CDR3 is 13 amino acids long. The V and J ends lost 4 bases and 6 bases respectively, with 12 bases between them. DNA for the CDR3: TGTGCCAGCAGCCAGGACGATGGGGATACGCAGTATTTT. Its protein is CASSQDDGDTQYF.

The chain uses TRBV7-9 and TRBJ2-7; D uncertain. This CDR3 comprises 14 residues. V lost 2 bases and J 2 bases, leaving 10 bases between the germline ends. Per the germline V gene, CDR1 is SEHNR and CDR2 is FQNEAQ (reference sequence). In nucleotides, the CDR3 is TGTGCCAGCAGCTTACGGCCAGAAGCCTACGAGCAGTACTTC. As protein: CASSLRPEAYEQYF.